This T cell receptor beta chain stems from a study of shared clonotypes between healthy human individuals. Study summary: Ranging from 18 to 49 in age, donors were two women and a few men. Notes on the study in general: When naive CD4 clonotypes were compared across a few donors, 4% to 5.5% were shared.

Splitting the CD4+ cells yielded a CD45RA+ naive subset and a CD45RA-negative memory subset. This clone came up many times. The antigen is undetermined. CDR3 length: 14 residues. The germline V gene has CDR1 MNHEY and CDR2 SMNVEV (reference sequence). Trimming left V 6 bases short and J 4 bases short, with 15 bases between. Per sorted-subset replicate PCR, input was approximately 210 ng DNA, representing tens of thousands of T cell genomes. Method: immunoSEQ multiplex PCR; TCRdb's copy keeps in-frame clones and lacks some. The sample includes 850,000 to 1,200,000 clones, about 77% of them seen just once.

The J gene is TRBJ1-2, the V gene TRBV27; D is perhaps TRBD1 (5 bases). The clonotype originates from a man between 18 and 29 years old in good health. The sample comprised memory CD4+ T cells sorted from blood. Indicated subset: CD45RA-negative fraction. The CDR3 nucleotides are TGTGCCAGCAGCCTCACGGGGGAGGGCTATGGCTACACCTTC. It is translated as CASSLTGEGYGYTF.